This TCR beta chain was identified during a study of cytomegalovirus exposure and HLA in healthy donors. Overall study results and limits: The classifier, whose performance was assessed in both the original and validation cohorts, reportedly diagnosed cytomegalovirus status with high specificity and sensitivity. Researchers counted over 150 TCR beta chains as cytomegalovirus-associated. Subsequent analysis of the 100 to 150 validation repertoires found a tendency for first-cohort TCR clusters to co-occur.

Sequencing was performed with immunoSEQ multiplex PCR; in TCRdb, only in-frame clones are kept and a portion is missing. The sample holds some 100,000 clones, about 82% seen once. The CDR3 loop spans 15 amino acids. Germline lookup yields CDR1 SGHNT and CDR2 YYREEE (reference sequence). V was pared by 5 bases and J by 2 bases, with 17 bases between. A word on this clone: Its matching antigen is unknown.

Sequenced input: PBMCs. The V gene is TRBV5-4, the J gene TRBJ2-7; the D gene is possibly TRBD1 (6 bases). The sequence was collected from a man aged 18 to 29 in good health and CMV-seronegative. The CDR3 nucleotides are TGTGCCAGCAGAAACGACAGGAGCCCAACCTACGAGCAGTACTTC. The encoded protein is CASRNDRSPTYEQYF.